The 13 T cell receptor beta chains presented below share a single source sample, sequenced in a study of shared clonotypes between healthy human individuals. Produced via immunoSEQ multiplex PCR; TCRdb's table is partial and in-frame only. The sample shows under 2,500,000 clones, nearly 97% of them seen only once. Sequences were obtained from naive CD4+ T cells sorted from blood. Documented subset: CD45RA+ positively selected. These receptors were obtained from a man between 18 and 35 years old in good health.

Of note for this clone: This same CDR3 is encoded by further DNA sequences in the sample. The chain recombines TRBV11-3 with TRBJ2-3, with D possibly TRBD1 on 5 matching bases. Germline-derived CDR1 and CDR2 are SGHNT and YENEEA. The CDR3 extends over 15 amino acids. V was shortened by 1 base and J by 1 base, with 9 bases between the two germline ends. This CDR3 reads CASSLGGRGTDTQYF. DNA for the CDR3: TGTGCCAGCAGCTTAGGGGGCAGGGGCACAGATACGCAGTATTTT.

This rearrangement joins TRBV6-6 to TRBJ1-1, with TRBD1 matching 9 bases. Per the germline V gene, CDR1 is MNHNY and CDR2 is SVGAGI (reference sequence). The junction had 8 bases not matched to a gene; V was cut back by 6 bases and J by 0 bases. The CDR3 sequence is 16 residues long. The CDR3 nucleotides read TGTGCCAGCAGAGCCACAGGGGGCGCGTTGAACACTGAAGCTTTCTTT. Its translation is CASRATGGALNTEAFF.

This sequence joins TRBV18 and TRBJ2-5, with D perhaps TRBD1 or TRBD2 (7 bases each). Deletions cut 4 bases from V and 4 bases from J, with 16 bases between. Germline-derived CDR1 and CDR2 are KGHSH and LQKENI. CDR3 length: 15 amino acids. The CDR3 nucleotides are TGTGCCAGCTCACAGGGAGCGGGACAGTTAGAGACCCAGTACTTC. This sequence encodes CASSQGAGQLETQYF.

This clone appeared once. The chain combines TRBV5-8 with TRBJ2-7; D perhaps matches TRBD2 (7 bases). This CDR3 comprises 12 residues. V was trimmed by 0 bases and J by 9 bases, leaving 10 bases between them. Germline loops: CDR1 SGHTS, CDR2 YDEGEE. CDR3 DNA sequence: TGTGCCAGCAGCTTGGTCGGGGGGCGGCAGTACTTC. Protein sequence: CASSLVGGRQYF.

The V and J genes are TRBV12-5 and TRBJ1-5; D remains ambiguous. The germline V gene has CDR1 LGHNT and CDR2 FRNRAP. Trimming left V 3 bases short and J 8 bases short, with 5 bases between. The CDR3 spans 11 residues. The CDR3 DNA is TGTGCTAGTGGTTTTTCAGAGCCCCAGCATTTT. It codes for CASGFSEPQHF.

V gene TRBV6-1 combines with J gene TRBJ2-3, with 11 nucleotides matching TRBD2. This CDR3 spans 16 amino acids. V gave up 3 bases and J gave up 1 base; unmatched junction bases: 3. Germline assignment: CDR1 MNHNS and CDR2 SASEGT. CDR3 protein: CASSDPLAGGTDTQYF. The DNA for the CDR3 is TGTGCCAGCAGTGACCCACTAGCGGGGGGCACAGATACGCAGTATTTT.

The chain uses TRBV9 and TRBJ2-6, with a possible D match to TRBD2 (5 bases). The CDR3 covers 20 residues. Germline assignment: CDR1 SGDLS and CDR2 YYNGEE. V was trimmed by 0 bases and J by 1 base, leaving 20 bases between them. Here the CDR3 DNA reads TGTGCCAGCAGCGTAGGTCCGGGGTCGGGATACGAGTCTGGGGCCAACGTCCTGACTTTC. This translates into CASSVGPGSGYESGANVLTF.

This clone was observed a single time. V and J are TRBV5-1 and TRBJ2-5; D is uncertain. The CDR3 is 16 amino acids. Trimming took off 0 bases at V and 5 bases at J, with 17 bases between the two ends. CDR1 and CDR2 from the germline V gene are SGHRS and YFSETQ. CDR3 sequence (DNA): TGCGCCAGCAGCTTGGCCGTAAAGGCAATTGGGGAGACCCAGTACTTC. Translation gives CASSLAVKAIGETQYF.

This clone was counted a single time. Germline and junction disagree at one end, which may indicate a read error. This chain joins TRBV10-3 and TRBJ1-2, with a possible D match to TRBD1 (6 bases). CDR1 is ENHRY, CDR2 SYGVKD, per germline. This CDR3 is 11 amino acids long. The CDR3 DNA follows: TGTGCCATCAGTGAGTCGCAGGGGCAGGTATTC. Translating gives CAISESQGQVF.

This clone has only one observation. V is TRBV27 and J is TRBJ1-4; no definite D call. Trimming stripped 3 bases from V and 3 bases from J, with 5 bases between. The CDR3 is 13 residues long. From germline, CDR1 is MNHEY and CDR2 SMNVEV (reference sequence). The CDR3, as DNA: TGTGCCAGCAGTTTCCGATCTAATGAAAAACTGTTTTTT. It codes for CASSFRSNEKLFF. Supplemented by reference TRBV27 and TRBJ1-4, the full variable domain reads EAQVTQNPRYLITVTGKKLTVTCSQNMNHEYMSWYRQDPGLGLRQIYYSMNVEVTDKGDVPEGYKVSRKEKRNFPLILESPSPNQTSLYFCASSFRSNEKLFFGSGTQLSVL.

This chain connects TRBV29-1 to TRBJ1-1; TRBD1 matches 9 bases. This CDR3 has 13 residues. CDR1 is SQVTM and CDR2 is ANQGSEA in the germline V gene. V shed 5 bases, J shed 5 bases, and the junction held 6 bases outside the gene matches. As DNA, the CDR3 is TGCAGCGTTAGGACAGGGGTGGAGACTGAAGCTTTCTTT. It is translated as CSVRTGVETEAFF.

The genes are TRBV10-1 and TRBJ2-7; 8 nucleotides align to TRBD1. The V and J ends lost 0 bases and 6 bases, in that order; junction bases with no gene match: 1. This CDR3 contains 13 residues. CDR1 WNHNN and CDR2 SYGVQD come from the germline V gene (reference sequence). In nucleotides, the CDR3 is TGCGCCAGCAGTGAGTCGACAGGGGCCGAGCAGTACTTC. This sequence encodes CASSESTGAEQYF.

This clone showed up just once. The rearrangement uses TRBV29-1 and TRBJ2-1; 11 positions agree with TRBD2. With 6 bases clipped from V and 4 bases from J, the junction kept 5 bases outside the gene matches. Germline CDR1 and CDR2: SQVTM and ANQGSEA. The length of the CDR3 is 14 residues. The CDR3 sequence is CSVSGTSGYNEQFF. The CDR3 bases are TGCAGCGTGTCGGGGACTAGCGGATACAATGAGCAGTTCTTC.